This T cell receptor (beta chain) was sequenced in a study of cytomegalovirus exposure and HLA in healthy donors. Study results and caveats: Later work associated more than 15,000 TCR beta sequences with HLA alleles at 0.05 false discovery rate.

PCR employed 60 Vbeta and 13 Jbeta primers. The method was immunoSEQ multiplex PCR; TCRdb's version includes in-frame clones alone and lacks a portion of them. Of under 150,000 clones in the sample, more than 80% were seen once. The V and J ends lost 5 bases and 2 bases, in that order; junction bases with no gene match: 9. This CDR3 is 15 amino acids long. Germline V lookup: CDR1 LGHNA, CDR2 YSLEER. The donors comprised healthy bone marrow donors. This clone showed up just a few times. Antigen unknown. The chain joins TRBV4-3 to TRBJ2-7, with 7 bases aligning to TRBD1. The sequence was collected from a man aged 25 to 45 in good health and CMV-seronegative. The sequencing input was PBMCs. The CDR3 DNA reads as TGCGCCAGCAGCATACACGACAGGGTCCCCTACGAGCAGTACTTC. As protein: CASSIHDRVPYEQYF.